Shown below are 5 T cell receptor beta chains from a single sample sequenced in a study of blood T cell repertoires in COVID-19. The data were produced by immunoSEQ multiplex PCR, yet TCRdb's version contains in-frame clones alone and is incomplete. This sample has around 60,000 clones, with 84% found just once. Material for sequencing was peripheral blood. Receptor source: an older woman with acute or convalescent COVID-19.

V gene TRBV12-3 or TRBV12-4 combines with J gene TRBJ1-1; D not resolved. V shed 5 bases and J shed 11 bases, with 12 bases lying between them. This CDR3 spans 11 amino acids. The CDR3 reads CASSPGSSAFF. The CDR3 DNA is TGTGCCAGCAGTCCGGGATCCTCCGCTTTCTTT.

J is TRBJ1-1 and V is TRBV5-4, with TRBD1 identical over 8 bases. The germline V gene encodes CDR1 SGHNT and CDR2 YYREEE (reference sequence). CDR3 size: 15 residues. Trimming removed 3 bases from V and 5 bases from J; junction bases left unmatched: 9. CDR3 coding DNA: TGTGCCAGCAGCTCGAAGACAGGGGTGGGGACTGAAGCTTTCTTT. Its translation: CASSSKTGVGTEAFF.

This clone was detected a few times. This chain joins TRBV5-6 and TRBJ2-4, with TRBD2 identical over 13 bases. From germline, CDR1 is SGHDT and CDR2 YYEEEE. The V and J ends lost 5 bases and 4 bases, in that order; junction bases with no gene match: 3. This CDR3 spans 15 amino acids. The CDR3: CASRRGLAGKNIQYF. The CDR3 DNA reads TGTGCCAGCAGGAGGGGACTAGCGGGGAAAAACATTCAGTACTTC.

Written as DNA, the CDR3 is TGTGCCAGTAGTATTACACACCTCCGTGACAATCAGCCCCAGCATTTT. It translates to CASSITHLRDNQPQHF. The chain combines TRBV19 with TRBJ1-5, with D unclear. CDR1 is LNHDA, CDR2 SQIVND, per germline (reference sequence). Trimming cost V 3 bases and J 3 bases, with 15 bases left between them. The CDR3 has 16 residues.

The table lists this clone with a few counts. CDR3 DNA sequence: TGTGCCAGCACCCCGGACGGGATCTATGGCTACACCTTC. It yields the protein CASTPDGIYGYTF. The chain couples TRBV6-5 to TRBJ1-2; no definite D call. The germline gives CDR1 MNHEY, CDR2 SVGAGI. Deletions cut 7 bases from V and 4 bases from J, with 13 bases between. This CDR3 is 13 amino acids long.